This TCR beta chain came from a study of blood T cell repertoires in COVID-19. Overall study: Spain, Italy and the United States supplied samples that represented acute and convalescent COVID-19. From T cells, B-cell-depleted T cells, or PBMCs came the material, which was cDNA or gDNA.

The Seattle patients joined while their infection was active and were tracked longitudinally afterward. In the study's own analysis: Amplified reference gene primers provided the basis for estimating nucleated cell counts. Clones were sequenced by immunoSEQ multiplex PCR, and TCRdb holds only the in-frame ones, with some missing. D and trimming come from the DNA, and the V and J calls and clone size come from that table. In the table there are 430,000 or so clones, about 87% of which are singletons. The TCR sequence derives from a man aged 18 to 30 with COVID-19, enrolled during active disease. The specimen sequenced was peripheral blood.

This CDR3 is CASSLGGDDHTEAFF. The CDR3 DNA reads as TGTGCCAGCAGTTTGGGGGGGGACGATCACACTGAAGCTTTCTTT. This chain links TRBV27 with TRBJ1-1; D possibly corresponds to TRBD1 (5 bases). The CDR3 is made up of 15 amino acids. Germline V gene sequence: CDR1 MNHEY, CDR2 SMNVEV (reference sequence). With 3 bases removed from V and 3 bases from J, the gap between germline ends came to 14 bases.